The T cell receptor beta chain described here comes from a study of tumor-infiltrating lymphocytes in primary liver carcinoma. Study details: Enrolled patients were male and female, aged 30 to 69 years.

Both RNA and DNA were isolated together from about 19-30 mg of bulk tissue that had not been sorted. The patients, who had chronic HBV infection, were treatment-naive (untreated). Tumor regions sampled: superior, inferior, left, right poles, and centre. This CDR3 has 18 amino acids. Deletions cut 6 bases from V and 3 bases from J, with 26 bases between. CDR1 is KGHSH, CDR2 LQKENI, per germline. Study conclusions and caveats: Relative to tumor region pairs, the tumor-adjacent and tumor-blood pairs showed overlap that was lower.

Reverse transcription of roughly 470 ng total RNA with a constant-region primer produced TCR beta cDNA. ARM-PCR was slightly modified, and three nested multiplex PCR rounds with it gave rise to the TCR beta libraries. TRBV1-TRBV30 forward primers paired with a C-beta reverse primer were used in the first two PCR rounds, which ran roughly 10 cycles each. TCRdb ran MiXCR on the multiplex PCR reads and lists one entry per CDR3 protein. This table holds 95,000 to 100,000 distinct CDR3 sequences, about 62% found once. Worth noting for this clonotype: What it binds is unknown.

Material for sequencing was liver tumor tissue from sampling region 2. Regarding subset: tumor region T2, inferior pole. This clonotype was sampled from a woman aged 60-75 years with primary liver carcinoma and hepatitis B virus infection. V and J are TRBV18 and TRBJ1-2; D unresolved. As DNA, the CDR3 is TGTGCCAGCTCGCCATCGGGAGTGGGCCCCCTATCTGACTATGGCTACACCTTC. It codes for CASSPSGVGPLSDYGYTF.